This TCR beta chain was identified in a study of shared clonotypes between healthy human individuals. Assay used: immunoSEQ multiplex PCR; TCRdb lists only in-frame clones, some missing. Among about 580,000 clones listed, 95% to 98% were seen once. There are 19 residues in the CDR3. From germline, CDR1 is SEHNR and CDR2 FQNEAQ (reference sequence). The V gene end was trimmed by 5 bases and the J gene end by 4 bases; junction bases not matched to a gene: 14. As concerns this clone: Its target is not known.

General study findings and limits: The represented genetic and exposure-history diversity was limited by the small number of donors. Several donors had around 5% of their naive CD4 clonotypes in common.

Positive CCR7 selection of CD45RO-negative cells yielded the naive CD8 cells, and terminally differentiated effector memory CD45RA+ cells were excluded. The genes are TRBV7-9 and TRBJ2-2; 12 bases fit TRBD2. The clonotype was recovered from a man aged 30 to 45 in good health. The sample was naive CD8+ T cells sorted from blood. The chain's CDR3 is CASSPTSGSSSTATGELFF. Written as DNA, the CDR3 is TGTGCCAGCAGCCCGACTAGCGGGAGTAGTTCGACGGCCACCGGGGAGCTGTTTTTT.